A single sample is the source of the 16 T cell receptor beta chains below, sequenced in a study of blood T cells in healthy people across ages. For the second PCR, which ran for about 6 to 12 cycles, a sample-barcoded 5' primer and a J-beta primer mix were used. TCRdb reprocessed the 5' RACE reads with MiXCR, giving one entry per CDR3 protein. The profile shows approximately 1.5 million distinct CDR3 sequences, about 35% of them singletons. Material for sequencing was blood. These receptors originate from a woman between 25 and 40 years old in good health.

V and J are TRBV7-9 and TRBJ2-1; 10 positions match TRBD2. Germline V gene lookup returns CDR1 SEHNR and CDR2 FQNEAQ (reference sequence). The CDR3 is 17 amino acids. V was pared by 5 bases and J by 1 base, with 8 bases of the junction left unmatched. The CDR3 nucleotides read TGTGCCAGCAGCCCCCAGTTTAGCGGGAGGTCCTACAATGAGCAGTTCTTC. It codes for CASSPQFSGRSYNEQFF.

This chain connects TRBV7-2 to TRBJ1-5; possible D gene TRBD1, 5 bases. The CDR3 covers 17 residues. CDR1 and CDR2 (germline): SGHTA, FQGNSA. Between the trimmed V and J ends, which lost 0 bases and 1 base, there was a span of 13 bases. The CDR3 DNA reads as TGTGCCAGCAGCTTAGCGCGGACACCACTCAGCAATCAGCCCCAGCATTTT. Translation: CASSLARTPLSNQPQHF.

The chain joins TRBV20-1 to TRBJ2-7; D is ambiguous. V was clipped by 2 bases and J by 5 bases, with 10 bases between them. Germline V gene lookup returns CDR1 DFQATT and CDR2 SNEGSKA (reference sequence). The CDR3 consists of 12 residues. In DNA, the CDR3 is TGCAGTGCTAGAACAGAATCCCACGAGCAGTACTTC. Translated, it gives CSARTESHEQYF.

This CDR3 reads CASSAASDTQYF. CDR3 in DNA: TGTGCCAGCAGCGCTGCCTCAGATACGCAGTATTTT. The V and J genes are TRBV9 and TRBJ2-3; D gene unclear. V was shortened by 3 bases and J by 4 bases, with 6 bases between the two germline ends. The CDR3 is 12 amino acids. CDR1 SGDLS and CDR2 YYNGEE come from the germline V gene.

This clonotype was counted many times. The genes are TRBV2 and TRBJ2-5; TRBD1 matches 7 bases. This CDR3 has 15 amino acids. Germline lookup yields CDR1 SNHLY and CDR2 FYNNEI. Losses at the gene ends were 5 bases for V and 2 bases for J; bases not matched to a gene: 8. CDR3 in DNA: TGTGCCAGCAGTCAAACAAGGGGGCGGCAAGAGACCCAGTACTTC. Translating it yields CASSQTRGRQETQYF.

This clonotype was detected a few times. The V gene is TRBV4-1, the J gene TRBJ2-3; D tentatively fits TRBD1 or TRBD2 (5 bases each). The length of the CDR3 is 16 residues. V lost 1 base and J 1 base, leaving 12 bases between the germline ends. The germline gives CDR1 MGHRA, CDR2 YSYEKL. The CDR3 DNA reads TGCGCCAGCAGCCAAGGACTGGGGCGGGGCACAGATACGCAGTATTTT. It specifies CASSQGLGRGTDTQYF.

The genes are TRBV5-5 and TRBJ1-5, with D possibly matching TRBD1 (5 bases). Looked up from germline, CDR1 is SGHKS and CDR2 is YYEKEE (reference sequence). This CDR3 contains 16 residues. The V end lost 4 bases, the J end lost 2 bases, and 16 bases lay between the germline ends. In nucleotides, the CDR3 is TGTGCCAGCAGCCAAAGGGCAGGGATTGGCAATCAGCCCCAGCATTTT. Protein sequence: CASSQRAGIGNQPQHF.

The table lists this clonotype with many counts. The rearrangement links TRBV4-2 to TRBJ2-5, with D perhaps matching TRBD2 (5 bases). CDR1 and CDR2 (germline): LGHNA, YNFKEQ. CDR3 length equals 14 residues. Trimming took off 5 bases at V and 0 bases at J, with 10 bases between the two ends. The CDR3 nucleotides read TGTGCCAGCAGCGCGGACTGGCACCAAGAGACCCAGTACTTC. Translation gives CASSADWHQETQYF.

The chain uses TRBV9 and TRBJ1-4, with 8 bases matching TRBD1. Germline CDR1 SGDLS, CDR2 YYNGEE. This CDR3 region has 14 residues. With V trimmed by 3 bases and J by 6 bases, 4 bases remained unmatched. This CDR3 is CASSGTGRDEKLFF. For the CDR3, the DNA is TGTGCCAGCAGCGGGACAGGGCGGGATGAAAAACTGTTTTTT.

V is TRBV5-1 and J is TRBJ1-2; 8 nucleotides line up with TRBD1. The CDR3 length is 13 residues. CDR1 and CDR2 from the germline V gene are SGHRS and YFSETQ. After removal of 6 bases from V and 7 bases from J, the junction contained 8 bases not matched to a gene. The CDR3: CASNPDRAAGYTF. In nucleotides, the CDR3 is TGCGCCAGCAACCCGGACAGGGCTGCTGGCTACACCTTC.

This clonotype was picked up a small number of times. The V and J genes are TRBV5-1 and TRBJ2-5, with 7 bases aligning to TRBD1. This CDR3 region has 14 residues. Germline V lookup: CDR1 SGHRS, CDR2 YFSETQ. Trimming cost V 4 bases and J 2 bases; bases outside gene matches: 5. CDR3 loop: CASSVQGLQETQYF. The CDR3 coding sequence is TGCGCCAGCAGCGTACAGGGGTTGCAAGAGACCCAGTACTTC.

In its sample, this clonotype was seen many times. This sequence joins TRBV7-2 and TRBJ2-7; TRBD1 matches 9 bases. The length of the CDR3 is 15 residues. Germline V lookup: CDR1 SGHTA, CDR2 FQGNSA. The V segment lost 6 bases and the J segment 4 bases; nucleotides outside the gene matches: 10. The CDR3 reads CASSPSMDRGYEQYF. Here the CDR3 DNA reads TGTGCCAGCAGTCCTTCTATGGACAGGGGTTACGAGCAGTACTTC.

There are a few counts of this clonotype. In nucleotides, the CDR3 is TGTGCCTGGACCCCCGTAGGACTAGCGGGACCAGATACGCAGTATTTT. It yields the protein CAWTPVGLAGPDTQYF. The chain has TRBV30 and TRBJ2-3, with 12 bases aligning to TRBD2. CDR1 and CDR2 (germline): GTSNPN, SVGIG (reference sequence). Unmatched junction bases numbered 9, after V lost 4 bases and J lost 4 bases. The CDR3 runs 16 residues.

The J gene is TRBJ1-2, the V gene TRBV12-3 or TRBV12-4; 11 nucleotides match TRBD1. The CDR3 length is 14 residues. Trimming at V came to 6 bases and at J to 2 bases, leaving 2 bases not matched to a gene. The chain's CDR3 is CASRRDRGNYGYTF. The CDR3 nucleotides read TGTGCCAGCAGAAGGGACAGGGGGAACTATGGCTACACCTTC.

This clonotype was seen just once. The chain links TRBV12-3 or TRBV12-4 to TRBJ2-1; 12 bases align to TRBD2. The better agreement between TRBJ2-7 and the DNA end casts doubt on the J call. The CDR3 sequence is 15 residues long. DNA of the CDR3: TGTGCCAGCATGGCTAGCGGGGGGGATTACAATGAGCAGTACTTC. This encodes CASMASGGDYNEQYF.

The rearrangement links TRBV28 to TRBJ2-1; TRBD2 matches 12 bases. This CDR3 contains 16 residues. Germline V gene sequence: CDR1 MDHEN, CDR2 SYDVKM. V shed 3 bases and J 4 bases; nucleotides not matched to a gene: 4. Here the CDR3 DNA reads TGTGCCAGCAGTTTCACTAGCGGGGGGAATTACAATGAGCAGTTCTTC. As protein: CASSFTSGGNYNEQFF.